The clone carrying this TCR beta chain appeared once. Its antigen is not identified. CD8 cells classed as naive were CD45RO-negative and positively selected for CCR7, excluding terminally differentiated effector memory CD45RA+ cells. The data derive from a study of shared clonotypes between healthy human individuals. Study results and limitations: Exclusively blood specimens were collected; tissue repertoires likely differ.

There are 14 residues in the CDR3. V lost 4 bases and J 3 bases, leaving 13 bases between the germline ends. Germline CDR1 and CDR2: SGHAT and FQNNGV. The method was immunoSEQ multiplex PCR; TCRdb's version includes in-frame clones alone and lacks a portion of them. Of roughly 1,800,000 clones listed, about 95% are singletons. This receptor was taken from a man between 18 and 29 years old in good health. Sample: naive CD8+ T cells sorted from blood. The V gene is TRBV11-2, the J gene TRBJ2-7; D not certain. The CDR3 loop reads CASSSSPHYYEQYF. As DNA, the CDR3 is TGTGCCAGCAGCTCATCTCCCCACTACTACGAGCAGTACTTC.